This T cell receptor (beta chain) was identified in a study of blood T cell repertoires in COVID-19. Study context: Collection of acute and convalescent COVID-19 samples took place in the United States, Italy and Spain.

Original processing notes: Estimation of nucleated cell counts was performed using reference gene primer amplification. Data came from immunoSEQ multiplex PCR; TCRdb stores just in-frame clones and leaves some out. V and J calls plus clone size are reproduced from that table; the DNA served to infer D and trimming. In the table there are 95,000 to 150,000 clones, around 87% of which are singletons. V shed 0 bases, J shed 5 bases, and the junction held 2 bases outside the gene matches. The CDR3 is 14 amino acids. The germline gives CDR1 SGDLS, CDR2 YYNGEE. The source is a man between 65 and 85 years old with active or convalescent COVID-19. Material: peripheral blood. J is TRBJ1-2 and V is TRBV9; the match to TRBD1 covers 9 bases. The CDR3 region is CASSVGDRAYGYTF. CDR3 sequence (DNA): TGTGCCAGCAGCGTAGGGGACAGGGCTTATGGCTACACCTTC.